This TCR beta chain was captured by sequencing in a study of cytomegalovirus exposure and HLA in healthy donors. Findings and caveats of the study: It was confirmed in vitro that a few of the CMV-associated chains were specific for CMV antigens. Researchers catalogued over 150 TCR beta chains as cytomegalovirus-associated. The classifier, whose performance was assessed in both the original and validation cohorts, reportedly diagnosed cytomegalovirus status with high specificity and sensitivity.

Looked up from germline, CDR1 is ENHRY and CDR2 is SYGVKD. V was clipped by 5 bases and J by 6 bases; unmatched bases: 10. This CDR3 is 16 amino acids long. Details on this clone: Its antigen is not identified.

TCRdb's copy holds only in-frame clones and misses some; the assay was immunoSEQ multiplex PCR. The repertoire holds 250,000 to 400,000 clones, roughly 87% seen once, with around 0.96% in the top ten. The sample consisted of PBMCs. The receptor's source is a man between 25 and 39 years old in good health and CMV-seronegative. The V and J genes are TRBV10-3 and TRBJ2-3, with TRBD1 identical over 11 bases. The CDR3: CAISRTGGVGGDTQYF. DNA of the CDR3: TGTGCCATCAGTAGGACAGGGGGCGTTGGGGGCGATACGCAGTATTTT.